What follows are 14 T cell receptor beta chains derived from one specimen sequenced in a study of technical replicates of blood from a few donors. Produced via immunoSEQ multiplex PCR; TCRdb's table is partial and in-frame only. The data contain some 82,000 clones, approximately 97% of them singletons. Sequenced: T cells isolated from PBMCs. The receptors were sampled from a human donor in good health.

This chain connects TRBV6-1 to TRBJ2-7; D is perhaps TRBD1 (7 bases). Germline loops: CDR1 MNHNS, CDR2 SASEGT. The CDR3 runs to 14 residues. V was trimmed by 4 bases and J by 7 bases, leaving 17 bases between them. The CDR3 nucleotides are TGTGCCAGCAGTGTCTGGCGGACAGGAGGGGAGCAGTACTTC. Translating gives CASSVWRTGGEQYF.

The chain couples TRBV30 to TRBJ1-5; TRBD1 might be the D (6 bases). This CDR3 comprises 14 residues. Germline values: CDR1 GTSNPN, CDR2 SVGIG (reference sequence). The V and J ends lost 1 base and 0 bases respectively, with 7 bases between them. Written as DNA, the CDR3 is TGTGCCTGGAGTGCGGGACATAGCAATCAGCCCCAGCATTTT. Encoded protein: CAWSAGHSNQPQHF. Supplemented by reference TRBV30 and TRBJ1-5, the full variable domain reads SQTIHQWPATLVQPVGSPLSLECTVEGTSNPNLYWYRQAAGRGLQLLFYSVGIGQISSEVPQNLSASRPQDRQFILSSKKLLLSDSGFYLCAWSAGHSNQPQHFGDGTRLSIL.

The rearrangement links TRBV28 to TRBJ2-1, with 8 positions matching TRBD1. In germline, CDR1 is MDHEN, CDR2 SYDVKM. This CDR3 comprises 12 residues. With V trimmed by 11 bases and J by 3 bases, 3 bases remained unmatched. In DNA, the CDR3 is TGTGCCTCCGGACAGGGCTACAATGAGCAGTTCTTC. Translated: CASGQGYNEQFF.

CDR3 region: CASRGLTQGYEQYF. The DNA for the CDR3 is TGTGCCAGCAGGGGACTTACACAGGGGTACGAGCAGTACTTC. V is TRBV11-3 and J is TRBJ2-7, with D perhaps TRBD1 (7 bases). Germline CDR1 SGHNT, CDR2 YENEEA. Trimming removed 6 bases at V and 4 bases at J, with 16 bases between. There are 14 residues in the CDR3.

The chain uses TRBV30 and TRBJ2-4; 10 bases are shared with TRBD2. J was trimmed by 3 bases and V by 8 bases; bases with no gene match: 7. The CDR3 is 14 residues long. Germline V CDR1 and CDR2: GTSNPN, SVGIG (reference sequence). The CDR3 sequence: CAGEREGGKNIQYF. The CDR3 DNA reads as TGTGCCGGGGAGCGGGAGGGTGGCAAAAACATTCAGTACTTC.

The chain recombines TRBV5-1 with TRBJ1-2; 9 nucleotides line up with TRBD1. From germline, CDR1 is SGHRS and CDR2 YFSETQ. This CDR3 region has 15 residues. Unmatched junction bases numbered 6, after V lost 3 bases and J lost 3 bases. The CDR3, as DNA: TGCGCCAGCAGCTCCTCACAGGGGGCTCACTATGGCTACACCTTC. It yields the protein CASSSSQGAHYGYTF.

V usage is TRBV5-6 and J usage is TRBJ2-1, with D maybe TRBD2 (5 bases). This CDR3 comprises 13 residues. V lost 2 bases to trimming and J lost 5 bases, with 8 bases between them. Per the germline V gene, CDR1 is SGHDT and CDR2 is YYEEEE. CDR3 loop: CASSLEGDNEQFF. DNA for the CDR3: TGTGCCAGCAGCTTAGAGGGAGACAATGAGCAGTTCTTC. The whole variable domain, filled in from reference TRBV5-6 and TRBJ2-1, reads DAGVTQSPTHLIKTRGQQVTLRCSPKSGHDTVSWYQQALGQGPQFIFQYYEEEERQRGNFPDRFSGHQFPNYSSELNVNALLLGDSALYLCASSLEGDNEQFFGPGTRLTVL.

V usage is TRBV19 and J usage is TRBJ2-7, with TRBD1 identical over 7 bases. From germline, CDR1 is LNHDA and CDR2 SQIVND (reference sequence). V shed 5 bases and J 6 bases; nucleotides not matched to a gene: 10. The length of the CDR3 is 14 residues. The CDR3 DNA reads TGTGCCAGTAGTTACGGGACAGCATTCGGCGAGCAGTACTTC. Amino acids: CASSYGTAFGEQYF.

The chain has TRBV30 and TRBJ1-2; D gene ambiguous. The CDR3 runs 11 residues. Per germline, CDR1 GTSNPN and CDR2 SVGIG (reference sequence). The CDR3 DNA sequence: TGTGTCCTACGCGGCATCTATGGCTACACCTTC. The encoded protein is CVLRGIYGYTF.

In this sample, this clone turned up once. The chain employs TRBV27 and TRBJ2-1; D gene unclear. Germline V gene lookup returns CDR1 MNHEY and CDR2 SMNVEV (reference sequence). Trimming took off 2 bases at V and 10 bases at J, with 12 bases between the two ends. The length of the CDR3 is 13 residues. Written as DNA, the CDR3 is TGTGCCAGCAGTTTAAACTCTCCGAACGAGCAGTTCTTC. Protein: CASSLNSPNEQFF.

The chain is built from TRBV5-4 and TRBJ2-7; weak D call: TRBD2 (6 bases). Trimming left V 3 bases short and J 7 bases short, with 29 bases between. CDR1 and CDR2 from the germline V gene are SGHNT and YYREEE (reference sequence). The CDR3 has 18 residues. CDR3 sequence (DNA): TGTGCCAGCAGCTCGAACAAACACTCGGGACTCAAAGGGTTGGAGCAGTACTTC. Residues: CASSSNKHSGLKGLEQYF. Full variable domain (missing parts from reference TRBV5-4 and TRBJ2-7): ETGVTQSPTHLIKTRGQQVTLRCSSQSGHNTVSWYQQALGQGPQFIFQYYREEENGRGNFPPRFSGLQFPNYSSELNVNALELDDSALYLCASSSNKHSGLKGLEQYFGPGTRLTVT.

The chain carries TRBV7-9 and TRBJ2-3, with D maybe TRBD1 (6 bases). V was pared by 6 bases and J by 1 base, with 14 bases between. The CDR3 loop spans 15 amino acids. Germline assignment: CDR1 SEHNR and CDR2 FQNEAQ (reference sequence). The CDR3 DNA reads TGTGCCAGCAGGGGGGCCGCAGCAGGCACAGATACGCAGTATTTT. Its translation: CASRGAAAGTDTQYF.

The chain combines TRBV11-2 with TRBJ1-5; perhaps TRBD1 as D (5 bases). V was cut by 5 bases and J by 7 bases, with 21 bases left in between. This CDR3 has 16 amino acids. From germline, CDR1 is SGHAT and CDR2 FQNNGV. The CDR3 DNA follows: TGTGCCAGCAGCGACGACACCCGGGGGTTGGGACAGCCCCAGCATTTT. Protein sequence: CASSDDTRGLGQPQHF.

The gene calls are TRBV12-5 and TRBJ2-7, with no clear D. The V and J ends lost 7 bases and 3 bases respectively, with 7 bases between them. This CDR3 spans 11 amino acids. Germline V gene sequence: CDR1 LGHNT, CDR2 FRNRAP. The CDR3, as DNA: TGTGCTAGTGCCACCGGCTACGAGCAGTACTTC. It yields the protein CASATGYEQYF.